One T cell receptor beta chain is described in this entry. The antigen it recognizes is unknown. The record has no base qualities; no much larger clone is one base away. The treatment or condition label, read with the paper, signifies: allogeneic hematopoietic cell transplantation with graft depleted of TCRalphabeta T cells and CD19 B cells. Transplant recipients were children who received TCRalphabeta/CD19-depleted allogeneic hematopoietic cell grafts. The protocol used for the library was PCR. Sequencing relied on an Illumina HiSeq 2500. To normalize quantification of the TCRbeta repertoire, the TCR libraries were built with molecular barcoding that relied on unique molecular identifiers. TCRdb handled the public reads itself, with Q25 trimming in fastp and clone calling in MiXCR, and kept productive beta chains. CDR3 protein duplicates are merged, each entry listing the most common genes and DNA. The sample table contains approximately 490,000 distinct CDR3 sequences; only one count was recorded for roughly a tenth of them. The ten largest clones represent 2% to 2.5% of the sample.

These data originate in a study of T-cell reconstitution after alpha-beta-depleted transplantation in children (dated by TCRdb to the mid-2010s). As for the study more broadly: Using TCR repertoire profiling, the study quantitatively followed how T-cell immune reconstitution unfolded in children after TCRalphabeta/CD19-depleted allogeneic hematopoietic cell transplantation. Here is what the overall study found, with its caveats: In some patients, the high TCRbeta diversity seen at day 60 was put down to recipient T cells and intrathymic progenitors that had survived conditioning. The frequencies of hyperexpanded clones fell over the following months, and after one year, T-cell counts and TCRbeta diversity were mostly attributed to newly produced T cells. About two months after transplant, the apparently early recovery of alphabetaT-cell counts reportedly depended on just several hundred clones that had expanded rapidly and came from non-depleted graft cells.

The CDR3 starts with the cysteine, ends with the phenylalanine, and has 15 residues. The only DNA kept is the CDR3, 45 bases in frame from the first base. Between the V and J ends, shortened by 6 bases and 3 bases respectively, the junction contains 14 bases. Per the germline V gene, SGHTA is the CDR1 and FQGNSA is the CDR2. The specimen was PBMCs, collected before TCRalphabeta/CD19-depleted stem cell transplant. This chain joins TRBV7-2 to TRBJ1-4; the D gene is unclear. The TCR originated in a child aged 2-15 years with inherited bone marrow failure, due to receive a stem cell transplant. The CDR3 region reads CASRRFEGPNEKLFF. The DNA sequence follows: TGTGCCAGCAGGCGTTTCGAAGGTCCTAATGAAAAACTGTTTTTT. Full variable domain (CDR3 extended with the reference TRBV7-2 and TRBJ1-4 proteins): GAGVSQSPSNKVTEKGKDVELRCDPISGHTALYWYRQSLGQGLEFLIYFQGNSAPDKSGLPSDRFSAERTGGSVSTLTIQRTQQEDSAVYLCASRRFEGPNEKLFFGSGTQLSVL.